These 27 T cell receptor beta chains came from one sample sequenced in a study of blood T cell repertoires in COVID-19. TCRdb's table, derived via immunoSEQ multiplex PCR, lists solely in-frame clones and lacks some. The sample has more than 95,000 clones, approximately 84% seen once. Sequencing was carried out using peripheral blood. The receptors come from an older man with active or convalescent COVID-19.

The V and J genes are TRBV7-2 and TRBJ1-1, with D tentatively TRBD1 (6 bases). From germline, CDR1 is SGHTA and CDR2 FQGNSA. The CDR3 is made up of 15 amino acids. Between the trimmed V and J ends, which lost 3 bases and 1 base, there was a span of 12 bases. The CDR3 region has the DNA TGTGCCAGCAGCTTTACCGGGACACAGAACACTGAAGCTTTCTTT. It specifies CASSFTGTQNTEAFF.

The chain employs TRBV18 and TRBJ2-5, with 11 bases that match TRBD2. This CDR3 contains 17 residues. The ends lost 5 bases at V and 2 bases at J; junction bases unmatched: 10. Germline CDR1 KGHSH, CDR2 LQKENI. In nucleotides, the CDR3 is TGTGCCAGCTCATCTAACTCTCTAGCGGGAGGACAAGAGACCCAGTACTTC. This gives the protein CASSSNSLAGGQETQYF.

The V call is TRBV6-1, the J call TRBJ2-7, with TRBD1 as a possible D gene (6 bases). CDR1 MNHNS and CDR2 SASEGT come from the germline V gene. This CDR3 comprises 15 residues. V lost 2 bases, J lost 0 bases, and 11 bases lay in between. The CDR3 reads CASSEPHRVSYEQYF. The CDR3 DNA sequence: TGTGCCAGCAGTGAACCACACAGGGTCTCCTACGAGCAGTACTTC.

This chain uses TRBV11-3 with TRBJ2-7, with TRBD2 as a possible D gene (5 bases). From germline, CDR1 is SGHNT and CDR2 YENEEA. Trimming cost V 5 bases and J 3 bases, with 11 bases left between them. The CDR3 runs 13 residues. The chain's CDR3 is CASSPGEHYEQYF. Written as DNA, the CDR3 is TGTGCCAGCAGCCCCGGGGAGCACTACGAGCAGTACTTC.

The chain has TRBV7-8 and TRBJ1-4; the D gene is possibly TRBD1 (5 bases). The V gene's germline CDR1 is SGHVS and CDR2 FQNEAQ. Trimming shortened V by 8 bases and J by 8 bases, and 18 bases separated the two germline ends. The CDR3 sequence is 14 residues long. The CDR3 nucleotides read TGTGCCAGCGGCACCGTCAGGGCCCTCGAAAAACTGTTTTTT. Protein: CASGTVRALEKLFF.

The chain couples TRBV6-5 to TRBJ1-3; 7 bases line up with TRBD1. Trimming removed 7 bases from V and 0 bases from J; junction bases left unmatched: 3. The germline V gene encodes CDR1 MNHEY and CDR2 SVGAGI. CDR3 length: 14 amino acids. CDR3 coding DNA: TGTGCCAGCATGACAGGGACCTCTGGAAACACCATATATTTT. Amino acids: CASMTGTSGNTIYF.

The gene calls are TRBV7-2 and TRBJ1-1, with unresolved D. V was clipped by 6 bases and J by 1 base, with 9 bases between them. The CDR3 is 13 residues long. In germline, CDR1 is SGHTA, CDR2 FQGNSA. CDR3 sequence (DNA): TGTGCCAGCAGTCTAAATCGGAACACTGAAGCTTTCTTT. This encodes CASSLNRNTEAFF.

The CDR3 region is CASTPGQGIDYEQYF. The CDR3 DNA is TGTGCCAGCACCCCGGGACAGGGGATCGACTACGAGCAGTACTTC. The chain joins TRBV7-9 to TRBJ2-7, with 10 bases matching TRBD1. CDR3 size: 15 residues. Germline lookup yields CDR1 SEHNR and CDR2 FQNEAQ (reference sequence). The ends lost 7 bases at V and 3 bases at J; junction bases unmatched: 9. The whole variable domain, remainder taken from reference TRBV7-9 and TRBJ2-7, is DTGVSQNPRHKITKRGQNVTFRCDPISEHNRLYWYRQTLGQGPEFLTYFQNEAQLEKSRLLSDRFSAERPKGSFSTLEIQRTEQGDSAMYLCASTPGQGIDYEQYFGPGTRLTVT.

This clone was seen only once. This chain connects TRBV7-8 to TRBJ1-1; possibly TRBD1 for D (5 bases). The germline gives CDR1 SGHVS, CDR2 FQNEAQ. The CDR3 contains 13 residues. V dropped 6 bases and J dropped 1 base, with 9 bases sitting between them. The CDR3 reads CASSNDRNTEAFF. The CDR3 coding sequence is TGTGCCAGCAGTAATGACAGGAACACTGAAGCTTTCTTT.

The rearrangement uses TRBV4-3 and TRBJ2-5; TRBD1 might be the D (6 bases). V lost 5 bases to trimming and J lost 5 bases, with 24 bases between them. Germline values: CDR1 LGHNA, CDR2 YSLEER. The CDR3 length is 17 residues. CDR3 sequence: CASSSQYRVSGHETQYF. The DNA of the CDR3 is TGCGCCAGCAGCTCGCAGTACAGGGTATCGGGCCACGAGACCCAGTACTTC.

The chain combines TRBV10-2 with TRBJ2-3; 10 bases align to TRBD1. With 4 bases clipped from V and 1 base from J, the junction kept 5 bases outside the gene matches. The CDR3 has 16 residues. Germline CDR1 is WSHSY and CDR2 is SAAADI. The DNA of the CDR3 is TGCGCCAGCAGTGGGGACAGGGGAGTGGGCACAGATACGCAGTATTTT. It specifies CASSGDRGVGTDTQYF.

The rearrangement uses TRBV7-9 and TRBJ2-2; 8 nucleotides line up with TRBD1. J was trimmed by 1 base and V by 8 bases; bases with no gene match: 3. Germline assignment: CDR1 SEHNR and CDR2 FQNEAQ (reference sequence). CDR3 length: 14 amino acids. The CDR3 loop reads CASGDRLNTGELFF. In DNA form, the CDR3 reads TGTGCCAGCGGGGACAGGCTGAACACCGGGGAGCTGTTTTTT. The entire variable domain, with the rest obtained from reference TRBV7-9 and TRBJ2-2, is as follows: DTGVSQNPRHKITKRGQNVTFRCDPISEHNRLYWYRQTLGQGPEFLTYFQNEAQLEKSRLLSDRFSAERPKGSFSTLEIQRTEQGDSAMYLCASGDRLNTGELFFGEGSRLTVL.

The chain carries TRBV11-2 and TRBJ2-2; TRBD1 might be the D (5 bases). V dropped 1 base and J dropped 2 bases, with 8 bases sitting between them. In germline, CDR1 is SGHAT, CDR2 FQNNGV. The CDR3 runs 15 residues. For the CDR3, the DNA is TGTGCCAGCAGCTTAGGCCAGGGAAACACCGGGGAGCTGTTTTTT. It translates to CASSLGQGNTGELFF.

The V call is TRBV7-2, the J call TRBJ2-5, with a tentative D call TRBD1 (5 bases). Germline CDR1 SGHTA, CDR2 FQGNSA. This CDR3 spans 16 amino acids. V lost 10 bases to trimming and J lost 5 bases, with 26 bases between them. The CDR3 region is CANLGVFSILGETQYF. CDR3 nucleotides: TGTGCCAACTTAGGGGTGTTTTCGATTTTGGGGGAGACCCAGTACTTC.

The rearrangement joins TRBV5-8 to TRBJ2-7, with D possibly matching TRBD1 (5 bases). CDR3 length equals 15 residues. V lost 0 bases and J 4 bases, leaving 14 bases between the germline ends. CDR1 and CDR2 from the germline V gene are SGHTS and YDEGEE. CDR3 residues: CASSLGSGQTYEQYF. The CDR3 nucleotides are TGTGCCAGCAGCTTGGGGTCAGGGCAGACTTACGAGCAGTACTTC.

The rearrangement joins TRBV5-1 to TRBJ2-6, with D tentatively TRBD2 (6 bases). Germline CDR1 reads SGHRS; CDR2 reads YFSETQ. The ends were cut back, 2 bases at V and 1 base at J, with 19 bases in the middle. The CDR3 is 19 residues long. This CDR3 reads CASSLNGGTEKSGANVLTF. In DNA form, the CDR3 reads TGCGCCAGCAGCTTAAATGGGGGGACGGAGAAGTCTGGGGCCAACGTCCTGACTTTC.

The chain carries TRBV3-1 (or the pseudogene TRBV3-2) and TRBJ1-6, with D unresolved. Trimming pared 8 bases from V and 9 bases from J, leaving 11 bases between. The CDR3 sequence is 12 residues long. Germline lookup yields CDR1 LGHDT and CDR2 YNNKEL (reference sequence). The CDR3 region is CASGEGGSPLHF. Written as DNA, the CDR3 is TGTGCCAGCGGGGAGGGCGGTTCACCCCTCCACTTT.

This clone was observed once. The CDR3 sequence: CASTTTGGLNIQYF. DNA for the CDR3: TGTGCCAGCACAACCACAGGGGGCCTAAACATTCAGTACTTC. V usage is TRBV28 and J usage is TRBJ2-4, with TRBD1 identical over 9 bases. The V gene end was trimmed by 7 bases and the J gene end by 6 bases; junction bases not matched to a gene: 7. The germline V gene has CDR1 MDHEN and CDR2 SYDVKM. The CDR3 has 14 amino acids. Looking up the rest from reference TRBV28 and TRBJ2-4 gives the full variable domain: DVKVTQSSRYLVKRTGEKVFLECVQDMDHENMFWYRQDPGLGLRLIYFSYDVKMKEKGDIPEGYSVSREKKERFSLILESASTNQTSMYLCASTTTGGLNIQYFGAGTRLSVL.

The rearrangement joins TRBV5-6 to TRBJ1-3; maybe TRBD1 (6 bases). The V end lost 4 bases, the J end lost 0 bases, and 17 bases lay between the germline ends. The length of the CDR3 is 17 residues. The germline V gene has CDR1 SGHDT and CDR2 YYEEEE. The CDR3 region has the DNA TGTGCCAGCAGCACACCCAGGACAGCTTACTCTGGAAACACCATATATTTT. This translates into CASSTPRTAYSGNTIYF.

This chain uses TRBV7-6 with TRBJ2-3, with 8 bases aligning to TRBD2. Trimming at V came to 5 bases and at J to 3 bases, leaving 7 bases not matched to a gene. Germline V gene data show CDR1 as SGHVS and CDR2 as FNYEAQ. The CDR3 consists of 15 residues. DNA for the CDR3: TGTGCCAGCAGCGGGGGGCGGGGGGCTACAGATACGCAGTATTTT. This encodes CASSGGRGATDTQYF.

J is TRBJ1-2 and V is TRBV25-1; D perhaps matches TRBD1 (5 bases). The CDR3 runs 12 residues. From germline, CDR1 is MGHDK and CDR2 SYGVNS. V was clipped by 7 bases and J by 6 bases, with 12 bases between them. The CDR3 sequence is CASTSPGDGYTF. The CDR3 DNA sequence: TGTGCCAGCACATCCCCGGGGGATGGCTACACCTTC.

J is TRBJ1-5 and V is TRBV5-6; D call uncertain. The V end lost 1 base, the J end lost 0 bases, and 14 bases lay between the germline ends. CDR1 is SGHDT and CDR2 is YYEEEE in the germline V gene. The CDR3 loop spans 17 amino acids. Here the CDR3 reads CASSLSLGRHSNQPQHF. As DNA, the CDR3 is TGTGCCAGCAGCTTGAGTCTCGGCCGACATAGCAATCAGCCCCAGCATTTT.

This clone was counted between two and nine times. The genes are TRBV10-3 and TRBJ1-1; maybe TRBD1 (6 bases). Trimming cost V 6 bases and J 5 bases, with 19 bases left between them. Germline assignment: CDR1 ENHRY and CDR2 SYGVKD. The CDR3 extends over 15 amino acids. CDR3 amino acids: CAIRAWGGLGTEAFF. CDR3 DNA sequence: TGTGCCATCAGGGCCTGGGGGGGGCTTGGGACTGAAGCTTTCTTT.

The genes are TRBV9 and TRBJ1-4; 7 nucleotides align to TRBD1. Germline-derived CDR1 and CDR2 are SGDLS and YYNGEE. V gave up 1 base and J gave up 3 bases; unmatched junction bases: 3. CDR3 length equals 15 residues. CDR3 protein: CASSVQGGANEKLFF. In DNA form, the CDR3 reads TGTGCCAGCAGCGTACAGGGGGGAGCTAATGAAAAACTGTTTTTT. Combining the CDR3 with reference TRBV9 and TRBJ1-4 gives the whole variable domain DSGVTQTPKHLITATGQRVTLRCSPRSGDLSVYWYQQSLDQGLQFLIQYYNGEERAKGNILERFSAQQFPDLHSELNLSSLELGDSALYFCASSVQGGANEKLFFGSGTQLSVL.

The V gene is TRBV3-1 (or the pseudogene TRBV3-2), the J gene TRBJ2-3, with TRBD2 matching 10 bases. The CDR3 is made up of 14 amino acids. From germline, CDR1 is LGHDT and CDR2 YNNKEL (reference sequence). The trim removed 3 bases at V and 4 bases at J, leaving 1 base unmatched. This CDR3 reads CASSHGLAADTQYF. The CDR3 coding sequence is TGTGCCAGCAGCCACGGACTAGCGGCAGATACGCAGTATTTT.

This clone was counted a few times. The genes are TRBV6-5 and TRBJ2-3; tentatively, D is TRBD2 (6 bases). The CDR3 length is 14 residues. Germline assignment: CDR1 MNHEY and CDR2 SVGAGI. Trimming removed 6 bases from V and 4 bases from J, with 14 bases in between. The CDR3 sequence is CASRTGLLSDTQYF. CDR3 DNA sequence: TGTGCCAGCAGAACGGGACTCCTCTCAGATACGCAGTATTTT.

V gene TRBV7-6 combines with J gene TRBJ2-7, with D perhaps TRBD2 (7 bases). Trimming removed 1 base from V and 3 bases from J, with 19 bases in between. CDR3 length equals 17 residues. In germline, CDR1 is SGHVS, CDR2 FNYEAQ. CDR3 protein: CASSLGVGGQRVYEQYF. The CDR3 DNA follows: TGTGCCAGCAGCTTAGGAGTGGGGGGGCAGCGAGTCTACGAGCAGTACTTC.